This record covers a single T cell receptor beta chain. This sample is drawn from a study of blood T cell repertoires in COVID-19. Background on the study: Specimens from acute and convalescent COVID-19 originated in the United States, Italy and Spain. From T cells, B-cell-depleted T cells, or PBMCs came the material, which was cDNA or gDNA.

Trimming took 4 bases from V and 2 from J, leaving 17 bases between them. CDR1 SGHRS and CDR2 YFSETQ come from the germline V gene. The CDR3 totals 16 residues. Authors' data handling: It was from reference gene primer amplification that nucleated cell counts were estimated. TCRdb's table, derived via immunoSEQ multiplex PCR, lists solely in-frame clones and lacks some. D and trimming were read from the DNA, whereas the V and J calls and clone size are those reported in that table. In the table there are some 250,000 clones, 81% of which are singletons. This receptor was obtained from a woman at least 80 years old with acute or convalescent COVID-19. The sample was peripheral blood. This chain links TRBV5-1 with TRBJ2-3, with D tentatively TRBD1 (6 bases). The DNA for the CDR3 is TGCGCCAGCAGCCAAAGACCTGGACAGTACACAGATACGCAGTATTTT. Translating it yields CASSQRPGQYTDTQYF.